Below, 24 T cell receptor beta chains from the same sample are listed, as sequenced in a study of metastatic and nonmetastatic thyroid tumors. Until they underwent thyroid surgery, no patient had received any treatment. TCRdb re-called the PCR reads with MiXCR. Of about 22,000 clones in the sample, 36% were seen once. Sequencing was done on a sample of blood. The receptor set was obtained from a male donor with papillary thyroid cancer or a benign thyroid nodule (not recorded which). Some clones in this sample may be carry-over from other donors' samples.

Worth noting for this clone: The conserved closing phenylalanine or tryptophan is absent in this CDR3, likely reflecting a read error. The chain has TRBV12-3 or TRBV12-4 and TRBJ1-5; no firm D call. The CDR3 extends over 14 amino acids. The CDR3 loop is CGCSLVDGNQPQHL. The DNA of the CDR3 is TGTGGCTGCAGTTTAGTGGACGGCAATCAGCCCCAGCATTTA.

The chain employs TRBV20-1 and TRBJ2-3; TRBD1 matches at 9 bases. Germline V gene data show CDR1 as DFQATT and CDR2 as SNEGSKA (reference sequence). This CDR3 has 19 amino acids. V trimming: 5 bases; J trimming: 6 bases; junction bases outside the gene matches: 24. The CDR3 DNA reads TGCAGTGCTCCACCCGGGACAGGGCGGTTTCTAGCGGTGGGGGATACGCAGTATTTT. The encoded protein is CSAPPGTGRFLAVGDTQYF.

The chain uses TRBV10-3 and TRBJ2-5, with 8 bases that match TRBD1. The length of the CDR3 is 14 residues. Per germline, CDR1 ENHRY and CDR2 SYGVKD. Trimming took 6 bases from V and 4 from J; bases not matched to a gene: 7. The CDR3 here is CAIRADRGGETQYF. In DNA form, the CDR3 reads TGTGCCATCAGAGCCGACAGGGGAGGAGAGACCCAGTACTTC.

The gene calls are TRBV5-5 and TRBJ1-5; D is unresolved. From germline, CDR1 is SGHKS and CDR2 YYEKEE (reference sequence). The CDR3 has 15 amino acids. Trimming shortened V by 1 base and J by 5 bases, and 13 bases separated the two germline ends. In DNA, the CDR3 is TGTGCCAGCAGCTTGTTTGAACAGCCCGATCAGCCCCAGCATTTT. Its protein is CASSLFEQPDQPQHF.

The chain joins TRBV20-1 to TRBJ2-1; 12 bases agree with TRBD2. This CDR3 region has 16 residues. CDR1 is DFQATT, CDR2 SNEGSKA, per germline (reference sequence). V dropped 1 base and J dropped 4; count of bases not matched to a gene: 5. The CDR3 DNA reads as TGCAGTGCTAGAGGACTAGCGGGAGAGATATACAATGAGCAGTTCTTC. Translation gives CSARGLAGEIYNEQFF.

The rearrangement links TRBV19 to TRBJ1-1; D unresolved. V gave up 8 bases and J gave up 7 bases, with 14 bases separating them. In germline, CDR1 is LNHDA, CDR2 SQIVND (reference sequence). The CDR3 has 12 residues. The CDR3 sequence: CASSRMRNEAFF. Written as DNA, the CDR3 is TGTGCCAGTTCCCGAATGCGCAATGAAGCTTTCTTT.

Turning to this clone: In this CDR3 the conserved last residue, phenylalanine or tryptophan, is missing, so a read error is likely. V gene TRBV20-1 combines with J gene TRBJ2-5, with 10 bases identical to TRBD1. The J call may be mistaken, given a closer DNA end match to TRBJ2-1. This CDR3 is built from 14 residues. Germline CDR1 is DFQATT and CDR2 is SNEGSKA (reference sequence). The CDR3 DNA is TGCAGTGCACCTCCGGGACAGGGGTGGGAGACCCAGTTCGTC. This sequence encodes CSAPPGQGWETQFV.

This chain connects TRBV4-1 to TRBJ2-7; 9 bases fit TRBD1. Trimming removed 1 base from V and 2 bases from J; junction bases left unmatched: 3. In germline, CDR1 is MGHRA, CDR2 YSYEKL. This CDR3 is 15 amino acids long. The CDR3 protein is CASSQGGQGPYEQYF. CDR3 coding DNA: TGCGCCAGCAGCCAAGGGGGACAGGGCCCCTACGAGCAGTACTTC.

The V gene is TRBV20-1, the J gene TRBJ2-7; a possible D gene is TRBD1 (6 bases). The CDR3 has 16 amino acids. V lost 2 bases to trimming and J lost 3 bases, with 20 bases between them. The germline V gene encodes CDR1 DFQATT and CDR2 SNEGSKA (reference sequence). The CDR3 region has the DNA TGCAGTGCTAGACCTTGGACTGGAAGCAGGGGCTACGAGCAGTACTTC. Encoded protein: CSARPWTGSRGYEQYF.

The V gene is TRBV20-1, the J gene TRBJ1-6, with TRBD1 as a possible D gene (6 bases). CDR1 and CDR2 from the germline V gene are DFQATT and SNEGSKA (reference sequence). This CDR3 is built from 14 residues. Trimming took off 2 bases at V and 7 bases at J, with 12 bases between the two ends. The CDR3 protein is CSARPGVWNSPLHF. CDR3 DNA sequence: TGCAGTGCTAGACCAGGGGTGTGGAATTCACCCCTCCACTTT.

V is TRBV11-3 and J is TRBJ1-3; perhaps TRBD1 as D (6 bases). Germline assignment: CDR1 SGHNT and CDR2 YENEEA. The CDR3 sequence is 16 residues long. V was clipped by 6 bases and J by 2 bases, with 17 bases between them. The CDR3 sequence: CASSTRGARPGNTIYF. The DNA of the CDR3 is TGTGCCAGCAGTACGCGGGGGGCCCGTCCTGGAAACACCATATATTTT.

This clone was counted only a few times. This chain connects TRBV5-1 to TRBJ2-2, with a tentative D call TRBD1 (6 bases). There are 15 residues in the CDR3. CDR1 and CDR2 (germline): SGHRS, YFSETQ. Trimming pared 2 bases from V and 1 base from J, leaving 9 bases between. The CDR3, as DNA: TGCGCCAGCAGCTTATTGGGACAGAACACCGGGGAGCTGTTTTTT. Its protein is CASSLLGQNTGELFF. The full variable domain, rest sourced from reference TRBV5-1 and TRBJ2-2, is KAGVTQTPRYLIKTRGQQVTLSCSPISGHRSVSWYQQTPGQGLQFLFEYFSETQRNKGNFPGRFSGRQFSNSRSEMNVSTLELGDSALYLCASSLLGQNTGELFFGEGSRLTVL.

The chain recombines TRBV9 with TRBJ2-2; 14 bases are a match to TRBD2. Germline CDR1 SGDLS, CDR2 YYNGEE. This CDR3 region has 18 residues. Losses at the gene ends were 3 bases for V and 7 bases for J; bases not matched to a gene: 11. CDR3 sequence (DNA): TGTGCCAGCAGCGGGAAGGCGGGACTAGCGGGAGTCTTCGGGGAGCTGTTTTTT. Its protein product is CASSGKAGLAGVFGELFF.

This clone was seen a few times. V and J are TRBV5-1 and TRBJ2-1; TRBD1 agrees at 8 bases. Germline V gene data show CDR1 as SGHRS and CDR2 as YFSETQ. V gave up 4 bases and J gave up 6 bases; unmatched junction bases: 9. The CDR3 is 15 residues long. The CDR3 region has the DNA TGCGCCAGCAGCGTCGGACAGGGAGGAACCAATGAGCAGTTCTTC. It yields the protein CASSVGQGGTNEQFF.

V gene TRBV18 combines with J gene TRBJ2-7, with 7 positions matching TRBD2. The V and J ends lost 3 bases and 5 bases, in that order; junction bases with no gene match: 4. The CDR3 length is 13 residues. Looked up from germline, CDR1 is KGHSH and CDR2 is LQKENI. The CDR3 loop is CASSPTSIHEQYF. CDR3 DNA: TGTGCCAGCTCACCGACTAGCATCCACGAGCAGTACTTC.

This clone was observed once. The CDR3 spells CSARPLHTTGGVYEQYF. The CDR3 nucleotides are TGCAGTGCTAGACCACTTCACACTACAGGGGGCGTCTACGAGCAGTACTTC. J is TRBJ2-7 and V is TRBV20-1; 9 nucleotides match TRBD1. This CDR3 spans 17 amino acids. Germline CDR1 is DFQATT and CDR2 is SNEGSKA (reference sequence). J lost 3 bases, V lost 2 bases, and 14 bases had no gene match.

The rearrangement joins TRBV6-1 to TRBJ2-5; 13 bases align to TRBD2. V shed 6 bases, J shed 7 bases, and the junction held 5 bases outside the gene matches. This CDR3 is built from 14 residues. In germline, CDR1 is MNHNS, CDR2 SASEGT. The CDR3 reads CASRGTSGAGTQYF. CDR3 DNA sequence: TGTGCCAGCAGGGGGACTAGCGGGGCCGGGACCCAGTACTTC.

V and J are TRBV6-2 or TRBV6-3 and TRBJ1-6; a weak D match, TRBD1 (5 bases). CDR3 size: 13 residues. Germline CDR1 is MNHEY and CDR2 is SVGEGT. Trimming pared 6 bases from V and 4 bases from J, leaving 7 bases between. CDR3 coding DNA: TGTGCCAGCAGGGGACCTTATAATTCACCCCTCCACTTT. Translating gives CASRGPYNSPLHF.

This clone is deemed medium-sized. The rearrangement links TRBV6-1 to TRBJ1-4; D call uncertain. Per germline, CDR1 MNHNS and CDR2 SASEGT. The V end was cut by 5 bases, the J end by 7 bases, with 5 bases between. The CDR3 runs to 11 residues. In DNA form, the CDR3 reads TGTGCCAGCAGTAGAGGTGAAAAACTGTTTTTT. The encoded protein is CASSRGEKLFF.

The CDR3 DNA reads as TGTGCCAGCAGCGTTGGCAGCGACTCCTACGAGCAGTACTTC. Protein sequence: CASSVGSDSYEQYF. The V call is TRBV9, the J call TRBJ2-7; unclear D gene. The CDR3 totals 14 residues. CDR1 SGDLS and CDR2 YYNGEE come from the germline V gene. Trimming removed 2 bases at V and 0 bases at J, with 9 bases between.

The gene calls are TRBV3-1 and TRBJ1-2; D call uncertain. This CDR3 spans 13 amino acids. Germline CDR1 and CDR2: LGHDT and YNNKEL (reference sequence). Trimming stripped 4 bases from V and 7 bases from J, with 13 bases between. The CDR3 DNA follows: TGTGCCAGCAGCCTCGCGGGGAGGCCTGGCTACACCTTC. Protein sequence: CASSLAGRPGYTF.

The chain combines TRBV5-1 with TRBJ2-3; 14 bases align to TRBD2. Germline V gene data show CDR1 as SGHRS and CDR2 as YFSETQ. J lost 6 bases, V lost 5 bases, and 5 bases had no gene match. The CDR3 loop spans 15 amino acids. The CDR3 is CASRDGTSGSDTQYF. The CDR3 nucleotides read TGCGCCAGCAGGGATGGGACTAGCGGGAGTGATACGCAGTATTTT.

This clone is judged medium-sized. V is TRBV7-2 and J is TRBJ2-7, with D unclear. The CDR3 has 15 amino acids. V was shortened by 1 base and J by 0 bases, with 10 bases between the two germline ends. Germline CDR1 reads SGHTA; CDR2 reads FQGNSA. The DNA for the CDR3 is TGTGCCAGCAGCTTAGGTGGCCATAGCTCCTACGAGCAGTACTTC. Protein sequence: CASSLGGHSSYEQYF. Complete variable domain (other parts from reference TRBV7-2 and TRBJ2-7): GAGVSQSPSNKVTEKGKDVELRCDPISGHTALYWYRQSLGQGLEFLIYFQGNSAPDKSGLPSDRFSAERTGGSVSTLTIQRTQQEDSAVYLCASSLGGHSSYEQYFGPGTRLTVT.

This clone was seen ten or more times. This sequence joins TRBV28 and TRBJ1-5; D gene ambiguous. CDR3 size: 12 residues. Germline V gene lookup returns CDR1 MDHEN and CDR2 SYDVKM. Trimming left V 6 bases short and J 7 bases short, with 10 bases between. CDR3 sequence (DNA): TGTGCCAGCAGGGTTTCGTCCCAGCCCCAGCATTTT. It translates to CASRVSSQPQHF.